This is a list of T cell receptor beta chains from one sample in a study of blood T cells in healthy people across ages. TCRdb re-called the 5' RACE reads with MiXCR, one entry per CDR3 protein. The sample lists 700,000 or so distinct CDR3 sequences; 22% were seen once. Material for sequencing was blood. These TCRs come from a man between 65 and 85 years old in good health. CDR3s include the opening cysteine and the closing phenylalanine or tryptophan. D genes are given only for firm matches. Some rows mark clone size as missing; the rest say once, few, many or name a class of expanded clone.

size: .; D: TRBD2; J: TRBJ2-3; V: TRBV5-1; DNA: TGCGCCAGCAGCCAAGGGACTAGCGAGAGCACAGATACGCAGTATTTT; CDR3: CASSQGTSESTDTQYF
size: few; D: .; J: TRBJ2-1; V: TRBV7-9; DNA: TGTGCCAGCAGCTTAGAGGCCGTAAACAATGAGCAGTTCTTC; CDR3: CASSLEAVNNEQFF
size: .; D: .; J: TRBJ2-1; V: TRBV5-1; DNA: TGCGCCAGCAGCTTGGAGGTGAACCCTAATGAGCAGTTCTTC; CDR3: CASSLEVNPNEQFF
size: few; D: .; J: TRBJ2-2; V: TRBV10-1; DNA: TGCGCCAGCAGCGATTACAGGGACACCGGGGAGCTGTTTTTT; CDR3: CASSDYRDTGELFF
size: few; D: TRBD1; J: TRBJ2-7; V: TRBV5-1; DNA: TGCGCCAGCAGCTTGAATGCAGGGACAGCCTACGAGCAGTACTTC; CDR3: CASSLNAGTAYEQYF
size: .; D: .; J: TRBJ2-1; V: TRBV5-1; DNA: TGCGCCAGCAGCTTAGATACTCAGTATGAGCAGTTCTTC; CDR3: CASSLDTQYEQFF
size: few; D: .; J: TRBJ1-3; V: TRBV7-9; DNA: TGTGCCAGCAGCCTCTACGGGGAAGCTGGAAACACCATATATTTT; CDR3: CASSLYGEAGNTIYF
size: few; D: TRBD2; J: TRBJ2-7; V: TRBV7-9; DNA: TGTGCCAGCAGCTTAGCCCGTGAGCGGGGGCTGTTCTACGAGCAGTACTTC; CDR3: CASSLARERGLFYEQYF
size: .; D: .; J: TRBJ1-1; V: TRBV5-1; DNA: TGCGCCAGCAGCATGGTCCAGCAGGGGCTCGAAGCTTTCTTT; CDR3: CASSMVQQGLEAFF
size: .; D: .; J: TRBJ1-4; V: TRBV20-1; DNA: TGCAGTGCCAGGGACTCCCTTGAGGGCAAACTGTTTTTT; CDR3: CSARDSLEGKLFF
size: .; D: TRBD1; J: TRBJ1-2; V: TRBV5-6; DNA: TGTGCCAGCAGCTCGGACAGGGGGCGGTTAGCCGGCTACACCTTC; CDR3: CASSSDRGRLAGYTF
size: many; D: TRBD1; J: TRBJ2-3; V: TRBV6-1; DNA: TGTGCCAGCAGTGAATCGATGGGACAGGGGTCAGATACGCAGTATTTT; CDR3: CASSESMGQGSDTQYF
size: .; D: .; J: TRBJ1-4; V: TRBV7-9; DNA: TGTGCCAGCACCGTTTGGGGCGCGGATGAAAAACTGTTTTTT; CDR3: CASTVWGADEKLFF
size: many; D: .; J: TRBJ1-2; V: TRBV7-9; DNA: TGTGCCAGCAGCGCTGTCTTGGACAACTATGGCTACACCTTC; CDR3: CASSAVLDNYGYTF
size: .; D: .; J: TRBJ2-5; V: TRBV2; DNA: TGTGCCAGCAGTGGGGGGCCTAAGACCCAGTACTTC; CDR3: CASSGGPKTQYF
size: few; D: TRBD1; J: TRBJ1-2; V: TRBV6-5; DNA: TGTGCCAGCAGTCTAGAGGACAGGGGAACCTATGGCTACACCTTC; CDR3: CASSLEDRGTYGYTF
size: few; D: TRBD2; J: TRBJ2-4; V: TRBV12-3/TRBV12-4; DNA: TGTGCCAGCAGTTTATGGGGGGGAACCAAAAACATTCAGTACTTC; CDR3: CASSLWGGTKNIQYF
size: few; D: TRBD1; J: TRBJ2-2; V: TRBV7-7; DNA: TGTGCCAGCAGCTTAGGACAGGGGATCACCGGGGAGCTGTTTTTT; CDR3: CASSLGQGITGELFF
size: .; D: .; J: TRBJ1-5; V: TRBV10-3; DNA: TGTGCCACTGGGAAGGGGACCAGCAATCAGCCCCAGCATTTT; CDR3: CATGKGTSNQPQHF
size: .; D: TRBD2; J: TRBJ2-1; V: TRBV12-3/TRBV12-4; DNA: TGTGCCAGCAGGGGCCTGGGGGTCAACCCTGGGGGGGTTGAGCAGTTCTTC; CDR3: CASRGLGVNPGGVEQFF
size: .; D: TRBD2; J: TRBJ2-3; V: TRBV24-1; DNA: TGTGCCACCAGTGCTGGGACTAGCATAAGGAGCACAGATACGCAGTATTTT; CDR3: CATSAGTSIRSTDTQYF
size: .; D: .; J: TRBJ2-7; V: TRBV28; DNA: TGTGCCAGCAGTTTGAGACCAACGCCCGAGCAGTACTTC; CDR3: CASSLRPTPEQYF
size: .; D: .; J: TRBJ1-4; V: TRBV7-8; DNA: TGTGCCAGCAGCCCCGCTAATGAAAAACTGTTTTTT; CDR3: CASSPANEKLFF
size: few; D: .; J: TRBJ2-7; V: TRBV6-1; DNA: TGTGCCAGCAGTGAATTGGTGCTCTCCTACGAGCAGTACTTC; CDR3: CASSELVLSYEQYF
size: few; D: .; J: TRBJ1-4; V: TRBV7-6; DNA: TGTGCCAGCAGCCCCGGACTCGTGGCAAAACTGTTTTTT; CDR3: CASSPGLVAKLFF
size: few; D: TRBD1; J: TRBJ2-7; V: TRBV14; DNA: TGTGCCAGCAGCCACCTCCAGGGGACAGGGATCCGGGAGCAGTACTTC; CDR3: CASSHLQGTGIREQYF
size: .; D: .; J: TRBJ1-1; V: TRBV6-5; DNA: TGTGCCAGCAGTTACTCGCCAGGAAGGACTGAAGCTTTCTTT; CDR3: CASSYSPGRTEAFF
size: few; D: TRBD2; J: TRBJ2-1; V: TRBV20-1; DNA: TGCAGTGCTAGACCCGGGGCGGGGAGGGCAATCAATGAGCAGTTCTTC; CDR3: CSARPGAGRAINEQFF
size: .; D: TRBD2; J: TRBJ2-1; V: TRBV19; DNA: TGTGCCAGTAGTAGGACTAGCGGGGACAATGAGCAGTTCTTC; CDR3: CASSRTSGDNEQFF
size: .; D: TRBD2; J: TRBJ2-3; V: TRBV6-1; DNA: TGTGCCAGCAGTGCACTAGCGGGGGGGCTGGCAGATACGCAGTATTTT; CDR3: CASSALAGGLADTQYF
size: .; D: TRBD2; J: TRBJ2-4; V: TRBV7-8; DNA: TGTGCCAGCAGCTTGGGGACTAGCGGGAGGAGGGAGTACATTCAGTACTTC; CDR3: CASSLGTSGRREYIQYF
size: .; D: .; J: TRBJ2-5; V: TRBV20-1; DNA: TGCAGTGCTAGAGATGGAGGGGGCTCAGAGACCCAGTACTTC; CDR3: CSARDGGGSETQYF
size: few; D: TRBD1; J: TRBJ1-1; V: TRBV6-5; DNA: TGTGCCAGCAGTCGGGGACAGCCTTTGAACACTGAAGCTTTCTTT; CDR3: CASSRGQPLNTEAFF
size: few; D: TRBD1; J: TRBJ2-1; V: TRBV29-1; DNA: TGCAGCTCAAGACAGGGAACCTACAATGAGCAGTTCTTC; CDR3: CSSRQGTYNEQFF
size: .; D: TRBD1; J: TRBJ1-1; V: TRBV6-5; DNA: TGTGCCAGCAGTTTCGGACAGGGTACGAGCGCTGAAGCTTTCTTT; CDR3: CASSFGQGTSAEAFF
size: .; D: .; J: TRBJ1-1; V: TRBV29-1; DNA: TGCAGCGTTCTTCCCAAGGGTGGATTTGCCGGAGCTTTCTTT; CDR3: CSVLPKGGFAGAFF
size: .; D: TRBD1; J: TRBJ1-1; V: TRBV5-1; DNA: TGCGCCAGCAGCGTTCAGGGGGCGAGTGAAGCTTTCTTT; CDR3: CASSVQGASEAFF
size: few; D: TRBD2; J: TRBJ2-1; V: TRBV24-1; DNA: TGTGCCACCGGAACTAGCGGGAGTTCGGATGAGCAGTTCTTC; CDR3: CATGTSGSSDEQFF
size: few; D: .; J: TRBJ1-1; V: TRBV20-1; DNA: TGCAGTGCAACAGCTCGGAACACTGAAGCTTTCTTT; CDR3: CSATARNTEAFF
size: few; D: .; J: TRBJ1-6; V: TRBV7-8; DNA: TGTGCCAGCAGCTTAGACGGCAGGGCCAGTTCACCCCTCCACTTT; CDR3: CASSLDGRASSPLHF
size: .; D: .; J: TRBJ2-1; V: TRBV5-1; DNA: TGCGCCAGCAGCCTCGGTCTCGCACCCTACAATGAGCAGTTCTTC; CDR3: CASSLGLAPYNEQFF
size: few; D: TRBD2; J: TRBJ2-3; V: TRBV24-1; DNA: TGTGCCACCAGTGATTGGACTAGCGGGAACACAGATACGCAGTATTTT; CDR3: CATSDWTSGNTDTQYF
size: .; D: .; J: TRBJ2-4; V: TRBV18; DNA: TGTGCCAGCTCACCACACGCCGACCGCGAGTACATTCAGTACTTC; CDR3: CASSPHADREYIQYF
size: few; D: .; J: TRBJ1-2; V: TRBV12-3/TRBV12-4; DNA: TGTGCCAGCAGTTTAAGGGGGGTTGGCTATGGCTACACCTTC; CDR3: CASSLRGVGYGYTF
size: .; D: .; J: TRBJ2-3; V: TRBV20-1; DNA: TGCAGTGCTAGCCTTTGGGGGAGCCCAGATACGCAGTATTTT; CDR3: CSASLWGSPDTQYF
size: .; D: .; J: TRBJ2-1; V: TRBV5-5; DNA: TGTGCCAGCAGCTTGGTAAGGTATGAGCAGTTCTTC; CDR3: CASSLVRYEQFF
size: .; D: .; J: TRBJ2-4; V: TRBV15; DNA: TGTGCCACCAAGGTCGGGTCGACCAAAAACATTCAGTACTTC; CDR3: CATKVGSTKNIQYF
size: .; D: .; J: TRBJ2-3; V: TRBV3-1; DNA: TGTGCCAGCAGCCAAGATAGTGGTTCAGATACGCAGTATTTT; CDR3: CASSQDSGSDTQYF
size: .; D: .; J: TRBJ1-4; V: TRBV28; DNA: TGTGCCAGCAGTTTAGTCGGGGGATATGAAAAACTGTTTTTT; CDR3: CASSLVGGYEKLFF
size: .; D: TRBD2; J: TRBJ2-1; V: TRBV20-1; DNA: TGCAGTGCTAGAGAAACTAGCGGGTGGATCTGGGAGCAGTTCTTC; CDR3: CSARETSGWIWEQFF